These 23 T cell receptor beta chains came from one sample sequenced in a study of read filtering for tumor transcriptome and immune sequencing. From roughly 400 ng of RNA, a library with molecular barcoded alpha/delta and beta/gamma adaptors was made. MiXCR was run by TCRdb on the reads, yielding one entry per CDR3 protein. This table holds about 25,000 distinct CDR3 sequences, around a fifth found once. Material for sequencing was a population of CD138-negative cells sorted from bone marrow. The receptors derive from a donor aged 40 or over with multiple myeloma.

This clonotype has just a few counts. This chain connects TRBV19 to TRBJ2-1; 9 nucleotides match TRBD1. The CDR3 contains 15 residues. The germline V gene has CDR1 LNHDA and CDR2 SQIVND (reference sequence). Losses at the gene ends were 7 bases for V and 4 bases for J; bases not matched to a gene: 8. In DNA, the CDR3 is TGTGCCAGTATCCCACCGGGACAGGGATACAATGAGCAGTTCTTC. Its translation: CASIPPGQGYNEQFF.

This clonotype was seen many times. This chain joins TRBV28 and TRBJ2-5; TRBD1 matches 10 bases. Germline V gives CDR1 MDHEN, CDR2 SYDVKM. V shed 5 bases and J 3 bases; nucleotides not matched to a gene: 6. The CDR3 totals 15 residues. CDR3 amino acids: CASSPWTGGKETQYF. The CDR3 coding sequence is TGTGCCAGCAGTCCGTGGACAGGGGGGAAAGAGACCCAGTACTTC.

Ten or more counts support this clonotype. V is TRBV6-5 and J is TRBJ2-1, with a weak D call TRBD2 (5 bases). The length of the CDR3 is 14 residues. The germline V gene has CDR1 MNHEY and CDR2 SVGAGI. V shed 4 bases and J shed 8 bases, with 15 bases lying between them. CDR3 sequence reads: CASSFRDAGDEQFF. The CDR3 region has the DNA TGTGCCAGCAGTTTCCGGGATGCAGGCGATGAGCAGTTCTTC.

This rearrangement joins TRBV19 to TRBJ2-2; TRBD1 aligns across 11 bases. Germline V CDR1 and CDR2: LNHDA, SQIVND (reference sequence). This CDR3 comprises 16 residues. V trimming: 4 bases; J trimming: 5 bases; junction bases outside the gene matches: 6. CDR3 bases: TGTGCCAGTAGTACTGCCGGGACAGGGGGAACCGGGGAGCTGTTTTTT. This translates into CASSTAGTGGTGELFF.

V and J are TRBV2 and TRBJ2-6; D possibly uses TRBD1 or TRBD2 (7 bases each). The V end was cut by 5 bases, the J end by 10 bases, with 15 bases between. The CDR3 sequence is 14 residues long. Looked up from germline, CDR1 is SNHLY and CDR2 is FYNNEI. CDR3 coding DNA: TGTGCCAGCAGTAGGGGGGGGACAGCTAACGTCCTGACTTTC. Translating it yields CASSRGGTANVLTF.

This clonotype was picked up many times. The chain carries TRBV20-1 and TRBJ2-1, with a possible D match to TRBD1 (5 bases). There are 14 residues in the CDR3. V gave up 2 bases and J gave up 4 bases, with 12 bases separating them. In germline, CDR1 is DFQATT, CDR2 SNEGSKA (reference sequence). CDR3 protein: CSARRGPNYNEQFF. CDR3 DNA sequence: TGCAGTGCTAGAAGGGGCCCCAATTACAATGAGCAGTTCTTC.

For this clonotype: Being one base from a much bigger clone, this may be a read error. J is TRBJ2-1 and V is TRBV7-8; 11 bases line up with TRBD2. The CDR3 is 15 residues long. Germline V gene sequence: CDR1 SGHVS, CDR2 FQNEAQ. The DNA of the CDR3 is TGTGCCAGCAGCTCGACTAGCGGGGACTACAATGAGCAGCTCTTC. This codes for CASSSTSGDYNEQLF.

V usage is TRBV9 and J usage is TRBJ2-3; TRBD2 aligns across 7 bases. V shed 0 bases, J shed 3 bases, and the junction held 1 base outside the gene matches. The CDR3 consists of 14 residues. Germline-derived CDR1 and CDR2 are SGDLS and YYNGEE. The CDR3 DNA reads as TGTGCCAGCAGCGTAGCACTAGCGACAGATACGCAGTATTTT. This codes for CASSVALATDTQYF.

This clonotype was seen many times. The rearrangement links TRBV11-2 to TRBJ2-1; no firm D call. The CDR3 covers 14 residues. Germline values: CDR1 SGHAT, CDR2 FQNNGV. The V and J ends lost 5 bases and 10 bases respectively, with 18 bases between them. DNA of the CDR3: TGTGCCAGCAGCCCTATAGCTGTCCCGAGGGAGCAGTTCTTC. It codes for CASSPIAVPREQFF.

This clonotype was recorded many times. The chain recombines TRBV6-2 or TRBV6-3 with TRBJ1-5, with D possibly TRBD1 on 6 matching bases. The germline V gene has CDR1 MNHEY and CDR2 SVGEGT. The CDR3 covers 15 residues. Trimming took off 6 bases at V and 3 bases at J, with 15 bases between the two ends. The CDR3 region is CASRNRDTYNQPQHF. The CDR3 nucleotides are TGTGCCAGCAGAAACCGGGACACTTACAATCAGCCCCAGCATTTT.

This chain links TRBV20-1 with TRBJ1-3; 7 nucleotides line up with TRBD1. Trimming took 0 bases from V and 3 from J; bases not matched to a gene: 2. Germline CDR1 and CDR2: DFQATT and SNEGSKA (reference sequence). This CDR3 comprises 14 residues. CDR3 sequence reads: CSARDRDSGNTIYF. The CDR3 DNA sequence: TGCAGTGCTAGAGATCGGGACAGTGGAAACACCATATATTTT.

Many counts were recorded for this clonotype. V usage is TRBV7-2 and J usage is TRBJ2-6; possible D gene TRBD2, 5 bases. The V and J ends lost 1 base and 2 bases respectively, with 9 bases between them. Germline CDR1 reads SGHTA; CDR2 reads FQGNSA. This CDR3 region has 16 residues. Written as DNA, the CDR3 is TGTGCCAGCAGCTTAGTCGTCGGGGCTGGGGCCAACGTCCTGACTTTC. Translating it yields CASSLVVGAGANVLTF.

Ten or more counts support this clonotype. The chain couples TRBV7-8 to TRBJ2-3, with 8 bases identical to TRBD2. V lost 6 bases and J lost 1; bases outside the gene matches: 6. Germline assignment: CDR1 SGHVS and CDR2 FQNEAQ. The CDR3 totals 15 residues. CDR3 amino acids: CASRGSRGGTDTQYF. The CDR3 DNA reads TGTGCCAGCAGGGGTTCGCGGGGGGGCACAGATACGCAGTATTTT. The full variable domain, completed using reference TRBV7-8 and TRBJ2-3, is GAGVSQSPRYKVAKRGQDVALRCDPISGHVSLFWYQQALGQGPEFLTYFQNEAQLDKSGLPSDRFFAERPEGSVSTLKIQRTQQEDSAVYLCASRGSRGGTDTQYFGPGTRLTVL.

This clonotype was seen at least ten times. This chain connects TRBV6-6 to TRBJ2-7, with D possibly TRBD1 on 6 matching bases. This CDR3 region has 14 residues. Germline V gives CDR1 MNHNY, CDR2 SVGAGI (reference sequence). Trimming shortened V by 2 bases and J by 2 bases, and 10 bases separated the two germline ends. CDR3 bases: TGTGCCAGCAGTTACGTCAGGGGAACCTACGAGCAGTACTTC. This sequence encodes CASSYVRGTYEQYF.

This clonotype was recorded many times. V gene TRBV18 combines with J gene TRBJ2-1, with 9 bases fitting TRBD1. After removal of 3 bases from V and 4 bases from J, the junction contained 7 bases not matched to a gene. The CDR3 has 16 amino acids. Germline V CDR1 and CDR2: KGHSH, LQKENI. CDR3 DNA: TGTGCCAGCTCACCGCAAACCGGGACAGGGTACAATGAGCAGTTCTTC. Its translation is CASSPQTGTGYNEQFF.

This clonotype is medium-sized within its sample. This rearrangement joins TRBV12-3 or TRBV12-4 to TRBJ1-2; the match to TRBD1 covers 7 bases. The CDR3 totals 14 residues. The trim removed 5 bases at V and 4 bases at J, leaving 7 bases unmatched. The CDR3 bases are TGTGCCAGCAGTCCCCAGGGGGTTAGCTATGGCTACACCTTC. This translates into CASSPQGVSYGYTF.

The chain recombines TRBV12-3 or TRBV12-4 with TRBJ2-3; weak D call: TRBD2 (5 bases). V shed 5 bases and J shed 4 bases, with 16 bases lying between them. The CDR3 is 15 amino acids. Here the CDR3 reads CASSRTAPPSDTQYF. The CDR3 bases are TGTGCCAGCAGTCGGACTGCACCCCCCTCAGATACGCAGTATTTT.

This clonotype was seen a handful of times. This chain uses TRBV30 with TRBJ1-5; no definite D call. Germline assignment: CDR1 GTSNPN and CDR2 SVGIG (reference sequence). The CDR3 length is 13 residues. V shed 1 base and J shed 9 bases, with 13 bases lying between them. The CDR3 here is CAWSDQDSSPQHF. The CDR3, as DNA: TGTGCCTGGAGTGATCAGGACTCTTCGCCCCAGCATTTT.

This clonotype was detected ten times or more. The chain uses TRBV7-2 and TRBJ2-5; D might be TRBD1 (6 bases). Germline values: CDR1 SGHTA, CDR2 FQGNSA. The CDR3 is made up of 14 amino acids. Between the trimmed V and J ends, which lost 2 bases and 4 bases, there was a span of 11 bases. The CDR3 DNA follows: TGTGCCAGCAGCTTACAGGGGTCGGCAGAGACCCAGTACTTC. Translated: CASSLQGSAETQYF.

This clonotype was found a few times. V is TRBV27 and J is TRBJ2-1; TRBD1 is a possible D gene (5 bases). Trimming took off 5 bases at V and 6 bases at J, with 8 bases between the two ends. Germline V lookup: CDR1 MNHEY, CDR2 SMNVEV (reference sequence). The CDR3 has 12 residues. The CDR3 coding sequence is TGTGCCAGCAGTCGACAGAGCAATGAGCAGTTCTTC. Translation gives CASSRQSNEQFF.

A few counts support this clonotype. The chain couples TRBV6-1 to TRBJ2-5; TRBD1 might be the D (6 bases). CDR3 length: 13 amino acids. V gave up 8 bases and J gave up 3 bases, with 13 bases separating them. The germline gives CDR1 MNHNS, CDR2 SASEGT. The CDR3 bases are TGTGCCAGCGAGACCGGACAGAAAGAGACCCAGTACTTC. This translates into CASETGQKETQYF.

This clonotype was observed at least ten times. The genes are TRBV27 and TRBJ1-4; perhaps TRBD1 as D (5 bases). The V end lost 2 bases, the J end lost 8 bases, and 9 bases lay between the germline ends. CDR1 and CDR2 (germline): MNHEY, SMNVEV (reference sequence). The CDR3 is made up of 13 amino acids. The CDR3 sequence is CASSLAGGEKLFF. CDR3 sequence (DNA): TGTGCCAGCAGTTTAGCGGGGGGGGAAAAACTGTTTTTT.

This clonotype is categorized as medium-sized. The rearrangement links TRBV6-6 to TRBJ2-3; 8 bases fit TRBD1. V shed 2 bases, J shed 4 bases, and the junction held 5 bases outside the gene matches. This CDR3 comprises 15 residues. Germline V lookup: CDR1 MNHNY, CDR2 SVGAGI (reference sequence). The CDR3 DNA follows: TGTGCCAGCAGTTACCTCGGACAGGGAGCAGATACGCAGTATTTT. Residues: CASSYLGQGADTQYF.